This T cell receptor (beta chain) was sequenced in a study of cytomegalovirus exposure and HLA in healthy donors. General study points: Diagnosis of cytomegalovirus status made by the classifier reportedly showed high specificity and sensitivity.

Trimming cost V 4 bases and J 0 bases; bases outside gene matches: 3. CDR3 length: 15 amino acids. Germline V CDR1 and CDR2: SGDLS, YYNGEE. TCRdb's copy holds only in-frame clones and misses some; the assay was immunoSEQ multiplex PCR. The sample carries 150,000 to 200,000 clones, about 81% recorded once. Comment on this clone: The antigen is not known.

This receptor was taken from a woman in her twenties or thirties in good health and CMV-seronegative. The gene calls are TRBV9 and TRBJ1-3, with 8 bases matching TRBD1. Sequenced: PBMCs. CDR3 bases: TGTGCCAGCAGCCCCGGGACAGGCTCTGGAAACACCATATATTTT. Amino acids: CASSPGTGSGNTIYF.